This passage covers 14 T cell receptor beta chains from one sample sequenced in a study of cytomegalovirus exposure and HLA in healthy donors. The PCR ran on 60 Vbeta and 13 Jbeta primers. Only in-frame clones appear in the TCRdb table, and some are missing; sequencing was by immunoSEQ multiplex PCR. The sample lists roughly 150,000 clones, 82% occurring once. Sequencing used PBMCs. The receptors shown here come from a male donor in good health and CMV-seronegative.

To note about this clone: A junction end diverges from the germline sequence, so it may reflect a read error. V is TRBV7-9 and J is TRBJ1-2; 8 nucleotides agree with TRBD1. The CDR3 is made up of 16 amino acids. Per the germline V gene, CDR1 is SEHNR and CDR2 is FQNEAQ (reference sequence). The CDR3: CSSSSGNDRGAYGYTF. The DNA for the CDR3 is TGTTCCAGCAGCTCCGGAAACGACAGGGGAGCATATGGCTACACCTTC.

This chain uses TRBV18 with TRBJ2-1, with 7 bases identical to TRBD1. The germline gives CDR1 KGHSH, CDR2 LQKENI. J lost 2 bases, V lost 3 bases, and 1 base had no gene match. This CDR3 is 14 amino acids long. The CDR3 DNA reads TGTGCCAGCTCACCCGACAGGGCCTACAATGAGCAGTTCTTC. This gives the protein CASSPDRAYNEQFF. Full variable domain (missing parts from reference TRBV18 and TRBJ2-1): NAGVMQNPRHLVRRRGQEARLRCSPMKGHSHVYWYRQLPEEGLKFMVYLQKENIIDESGMPKERFSAEFPKEGPSILRIQQVVRGDSAAYFCASSPDRAYNEQFFGPGTRLTVL.

In its sample, this clone was seen once. CDR3 in DNA: TGTGCCAGCAGTTACTCGATGGGGGGGGGCTTCTACGAGCAGTACTTC. Amino acids: CASSYSMGGGFYEQYF. The rearrangement links TRBV6-6 to TRBJ2-7; maybe TRBD2 (7 bases). Between the trimmed V and J ends, which lost 0 bases and 3 bases, there was a span of 15 bases. Germline assignment: CDR1 MNHNY and CDR2 SVGAGI (reference sequence). The CDR3 sequence is 16 residues long.

The chain recombines TRBV5-1 with TRBJ2-5; a weak D match, TRBD2 (5 bases). The germline V and J ends were trimmed by 0 bases and 3 bases, with 9 bases remaining between them. From germline, CDR1 is SGHRS and CDR2 YFSETQ. This CDR3 comprises 14 residues. CDR3 protein: CASSLAGREETQYF. The CDR3 DNA follows: TGCGCCAGCAGCTTGGCTGGGCGGGAAGAGACCCAGTACTTC. Filled out from reference TRBV5-1 and TRBJ2-5, the complete variable domain reads KAGVTQTPRYLIKTRGQQVTLSCSPISGHRSVSWYQQTPGQGLQFLFEYFSETQRNKGNFPGRFSGRQFSNSRSEMNVSTLELGDSALYLCASSLAGREETQYFGPGTRLLVL.

The chain uses TRBV19 and TRBJ1-3, with D possibly being TRBD1 (5 bases). The length of the CDR3 is 14 residues. Trimming shortened V by 3 bases and J by 0 bases, and 6 bases separated the two germline ends. Germline assignment: CDR1 LNHDA and CDR2 SQIVND (reference sequence). CDR3 sequence: CASSMDISGNTIYF. In DNA form, the CDR3 reads TGTGCCAGTAGTATGGACATCTCTGGAAACACCATATATTTT.

The gene calls are TRBV21-1 and TRBJ2-3; TRBD2, the table's D call, lacks a check against the DNA. TRBV21-1 is a recognized pseudogene. The CDR3 is 16 residues long. The CDR3, as DNA: TGTGCCAGCAGCAATCTGGGGGAGGGCCGATCAGATACGCAGTATTTT. Encoded protein: CASSNLGEGRSDTQYF.

The chain combines TRBV4-3 with TRBJ2-6; a weak D match, TRBD2 (6 bases). V lost 1 base and J lost 0, with 13 bases in between. The CDR3 totals 18 residues. Germline V gene data show CDR1 as LGHNA and CDR2 as YSLEER. CDR3 DNA: TGCGCCAGCAGCCAAGGTTTTTCCGGGGGCTCTGGGGCCAACGTCCTGACTTTC. Residues: CASSQGFSGGSGANVLTF.

The chain uses TRBV19 and TRBJ1-4, with D tentatively TRBD1 (6 bases). Germline V CDR1 and CDR2: LNHDA, SQIVND (reference sequence). The CDR3 has 15 amino acids. The V gene lost 1 base and the J gene lost 4 bases, with 10 bases spanning the gap. Here the CDR3 reads CASSIVGGDNEKLFF. The CDR3 region has the DNA TGTGCCAGTAGTATAGTTGGGGGCGATAATGAAAAACTGTTTTTT. The whole variable domain, filled in from reference TRBV19 and TRBJ1-4, reads DGGITQSPKYLFRKEGQNVTLSCEQNLNHDAMYWYRQDPGQGLRLIYYSQIVNDFQKGDIAEGYSVSREKKESFPLTVTSAQKNPTAFYLCASSIVGGDNEKLFFGSGTQLSVL.

This clone came up a few times. The gene calls are TRBV19 and TRBJ2-2; TRBD1 matches at 11 bases. CDR1 LNHDA and CDR2 SQIVND come from the germline V gene (reference sequence). V shed 3 bases and J 7 bases; nucleotides not matched to a gene: 7. The CDR3 runs to 16 residues. The CDR3 reads CASSMVGQGVVGELFF. The CDR3, as DNA: TGTGCCAGTAGTATGGTGGGACAGGGGGTAGTCGGGGAGCTGTTTTTT.

This chain connects TRBV4-1 to TRBJ2-5; D gene unclear. This CDR3 comprises 15 residues. V lost 2 bases and J 0 bases, leaving 10 bases between the germline ends. Per the germline V gene, CDR1 is MGHRA and CDR2 is YSYEKL. In DNA form, the CDR3 reads TGCGCCAGCAGCCAAACTTTGATCTACCAAGAGACCCAGTACTTC. Its translation is CASSQTLIYQETQYF.

The V gene is TRBV4-3, the J gene TRBJ2-1, with 9 nucleotides matching TRBD1. V lost 5 bases and J lost 8; bases outside the gene matches: 16. The CDR3 runs to 17 residues. Germline-derived CDR1 and CDR2 are LGHNA and YSLEER. Written as DNA, the CDR3 is TGCGCCAGCAGCACAACCCCCCGGGACAGGGTAGACTATGAGCAGTTCTTC. Protein product: CASSTTPRDRVDYEQFF.

This chain connects TRBV6-4 to TRBJ2-5, with TRBD2 matching over 8 bases. The CDR3 runs 12 residues. Per germline, CDR1 MRHNA and CDR2 SNTAGT. V lost 7 bases to trimming and J lost 4 bases; unmatched junction nucleotides: 2. The CDR3 DNA reads as TGTGCCAGCAAAGGACTAGCAGAGACCCAGTACTTC. It encodes CASKGLAETQYF.

This sequence joins TRBV19 and TRBJ1-6, with D perhaps matching TRBD1 (6 bases). CDR3 length equals 14 residues. The germline gives CDR1 LNHDA, CDR2 SQIVND (reference sequence). Trimming removed 3 bases at V and 8 bases at J, with 11 bases between. CDR3 sequence reads: CASSIWGGDSPLHF. The CDR3 DNA reads TGTGCCAGTAGTATCTGGGGGGGCGATTCACCCCTCCACTTT.

This chain connects TRBV4-2 to TRBJ2-7, with 10 bases aligning to TRBD2. The trim removed 1 base at V and 4 bases at J, leaving 10 bases unmatched. Germline CDR1 and CDR2: LGHNA and YNFKEQ. The CDR3 sequence is 17 residues long. The CDR3 DNA reads TGTGCCAGCAGCCAAGTAGAACAGCGGGAGGGCGAATACGAGCAGTACTTC. Encoded protein: CASSQVEQREGEYEQYF.